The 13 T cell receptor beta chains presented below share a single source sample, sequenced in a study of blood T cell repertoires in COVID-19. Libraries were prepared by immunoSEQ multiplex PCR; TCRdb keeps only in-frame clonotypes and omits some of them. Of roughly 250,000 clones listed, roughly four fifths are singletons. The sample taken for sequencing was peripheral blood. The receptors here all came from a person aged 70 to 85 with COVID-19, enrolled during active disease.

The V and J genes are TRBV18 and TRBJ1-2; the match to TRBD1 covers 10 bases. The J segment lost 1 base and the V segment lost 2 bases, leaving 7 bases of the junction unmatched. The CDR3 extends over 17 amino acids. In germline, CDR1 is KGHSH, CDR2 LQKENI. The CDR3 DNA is TGTGCCAGCTCACCAGGCCGGGGGACAGGGGTTAACTATGGCTACACCTTC. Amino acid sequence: CASSPGRGTGVNYGYTF.

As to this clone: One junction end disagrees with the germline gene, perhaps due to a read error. CDR3 region: CASTLGQYNSPLHF. DNA of the CDR3: TGTGCCAGCACTTTAGGACAGTATAATTCACCCCTCCACTTT. This rearrangement joins TRBV27 to TRBJ1-6; weak D call: TRBD1 (6 bases). The CDR3 covers 14 residues. Looked up from germline, CDR1 is MNHEY and CDR2 is SMNVEV (reference sequence).

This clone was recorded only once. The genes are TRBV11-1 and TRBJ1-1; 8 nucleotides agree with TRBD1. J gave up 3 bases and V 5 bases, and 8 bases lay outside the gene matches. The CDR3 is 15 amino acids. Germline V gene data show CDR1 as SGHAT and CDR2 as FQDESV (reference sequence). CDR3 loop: CASSVRQGRHTEAFF. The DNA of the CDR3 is TGTGCCAGCAGCGTAAGACAGGGGCGTCACACTGAAGCTTTCTTT.

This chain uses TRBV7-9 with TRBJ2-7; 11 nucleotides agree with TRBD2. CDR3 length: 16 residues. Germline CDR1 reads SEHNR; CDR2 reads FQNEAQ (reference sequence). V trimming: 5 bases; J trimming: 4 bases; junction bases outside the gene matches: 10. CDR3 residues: CASSPLGTSGRYEQYF. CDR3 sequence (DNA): TGTGCCAGCAGCCCCCTCGGGACTAGCGGAAGATACGAGCAGTACTTC.

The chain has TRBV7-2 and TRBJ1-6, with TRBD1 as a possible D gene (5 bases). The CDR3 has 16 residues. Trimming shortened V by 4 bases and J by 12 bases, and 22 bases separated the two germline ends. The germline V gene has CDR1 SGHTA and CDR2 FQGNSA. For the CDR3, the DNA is TGTGCCAGCAGCTCCTCGGGAGCCCAGGGCTATTTACCCCTCCACTTT. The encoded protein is CASSSSGAQGYLPLHF. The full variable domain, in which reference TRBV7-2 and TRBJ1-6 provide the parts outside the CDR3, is GAGVSQSPSNKVTEKGKDVELRCDPISGHTALYWYRQSLGQGLEFLIYFQGNSAPDKSGLPSDRFSAERTGGSVSTLTIQRTQQEDSAVYLCASSSSGAQGYLPLHFGNGTRLTVT.

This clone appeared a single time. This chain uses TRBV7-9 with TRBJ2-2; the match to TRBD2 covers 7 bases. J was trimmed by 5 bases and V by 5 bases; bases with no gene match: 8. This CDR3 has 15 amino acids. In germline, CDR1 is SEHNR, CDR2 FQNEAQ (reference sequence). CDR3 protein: CASSPPSGPTGELFF. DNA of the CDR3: TGTGCCAGCAGCCCACCTAGCGGACCGACCGGGGAGCTGTTTTTT.

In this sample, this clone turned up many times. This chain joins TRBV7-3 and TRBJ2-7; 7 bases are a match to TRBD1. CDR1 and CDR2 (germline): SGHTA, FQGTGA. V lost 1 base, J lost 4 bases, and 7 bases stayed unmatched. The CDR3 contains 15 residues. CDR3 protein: CASSLSPGGVYEQYF. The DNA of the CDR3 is TGTGCCAGCAGCTTAAGTCCAGGGGGTGTTTACGAGCAGTACTTC. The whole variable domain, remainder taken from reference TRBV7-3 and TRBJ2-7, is GAGVSQTPSNKVTEKGKYVELRCDPISGHTALYWYRQSLGQGPEFLIYFQGTGAADDSGLPNDRFFAVRPEGSVSTLKIQRTERGDSAVYLCASSLSPGGVYEQYFGPGTRLTVT.

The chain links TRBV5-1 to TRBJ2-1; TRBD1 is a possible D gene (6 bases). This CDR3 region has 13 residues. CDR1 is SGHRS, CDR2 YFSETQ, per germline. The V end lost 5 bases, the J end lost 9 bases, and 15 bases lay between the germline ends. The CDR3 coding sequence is TGCGCCAGCAGACCTACAGGGTCAGGTGAGCAGTTCTTC. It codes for CASRPTGSGEQFF.

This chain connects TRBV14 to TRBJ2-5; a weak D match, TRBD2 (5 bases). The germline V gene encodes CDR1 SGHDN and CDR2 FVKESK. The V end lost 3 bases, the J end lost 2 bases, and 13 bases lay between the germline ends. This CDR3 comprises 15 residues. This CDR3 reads CASSQDQDSQETQYF. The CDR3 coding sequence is TGTGCCAGCAGCCAGGATCAGGACTCTCAAGAGACCCAGTACTTC.

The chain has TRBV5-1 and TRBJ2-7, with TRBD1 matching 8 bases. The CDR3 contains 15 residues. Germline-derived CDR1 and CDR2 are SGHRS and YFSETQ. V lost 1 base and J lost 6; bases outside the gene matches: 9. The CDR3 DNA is TGCGCCAGCAGCTTGACCGGGACAGGTAGTCCCGAGCAGTACTTC. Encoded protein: CASSLTGTGSPEQYF.

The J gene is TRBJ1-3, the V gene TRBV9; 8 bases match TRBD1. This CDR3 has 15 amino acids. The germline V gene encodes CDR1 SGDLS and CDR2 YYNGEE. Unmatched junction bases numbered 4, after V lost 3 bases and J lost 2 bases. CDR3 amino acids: CASSGQGAPGNTIYF. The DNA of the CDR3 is TGTGCCAGCAGCGGGCAGGGGGCCCCTGGAAACACCATATATTTT.

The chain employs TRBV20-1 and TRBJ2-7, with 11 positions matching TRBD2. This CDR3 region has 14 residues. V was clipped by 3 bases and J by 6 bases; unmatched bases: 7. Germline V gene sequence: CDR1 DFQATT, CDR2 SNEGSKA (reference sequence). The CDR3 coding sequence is TGCAGTGCTAGTAGCGGGAGGGCCCAAATCGAGCAGTACTTC. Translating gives CSASSGRAQIEQYF.

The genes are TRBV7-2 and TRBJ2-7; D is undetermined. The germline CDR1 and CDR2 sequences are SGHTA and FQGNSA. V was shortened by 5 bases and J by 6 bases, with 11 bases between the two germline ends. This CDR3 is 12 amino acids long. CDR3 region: CASSTRNSEQYF. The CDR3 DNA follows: TGTGCCAGCAGCACCCGTAACTCCGAGCAGTACTTC.